This record concerns one TCR beta chain sequence. Its antigen is currently unknown. The data originate from a study of T cell repertoires in cytomegalovirus infection. Via MiXCR, TCRdb re-called the reads, giving one row per CDR3 protein. The data hold some 920,000 distinct CDR3 sequences, with approximately 33% observed a single time. V was pared by 7 bases and J by 6 bases, with 8 bases of the junction left unmatched. This CDR3 is 13 amino acids long. This sample comprised cultured CD8+ T cells from PBMCs, obtained from culture after CMV antigen stimulation. The V call is TRBV12-3 or TRBV12-4, the J call TRBJ1-2, with TRBD1 identical over 7 bases. This clonotype was obtained from a human donor in good health (CMV status not recorded). Some clones in this sample may be carry-over from other donors' samples. The CDR3 protein is CASTDITGDGYTF. The DNA of the CDR3 is TGTGCCAGCACCGATATAACAGGGGATGGCTACACCTTC.